Below, one TCR beta chain is given with its context. These data belong to a study of blood T cell repertoires in COVID-19. Original analysis: Amplified reference gene primers provided the basis for estimating nucleated cell counts. This table comes from immunoSEQ multiplex PCR, and its TCRdb copy is limited to in-frame clones, with some not included. D and trimming come from the DNA, and the V and J calls and clone size come from that table. Altogether about 400,000 clones are present, 88% being singletons, with the ten largest covering 2% to 2.5%. Sequencing was performed on PBMCs or T cells enriched from blood (not recorded which). The sequence was obtained from a woman aged 40 to 55 with acute COVID-19.

As DNA, the CDR3 is TGTGCCATCAGTGGTAGCGGTACTCAAGAGACCCAGTACTTC. Translation gives CAISGSGTQETQYF. V is TRBV10-3 and J is TRBJ2-5; D is perhaps TRBD2 (6 bases). CDR3 length: 14 residues. Trimming removed 4 bases at V and 2 bases at J, with 11 bases between. Germline CDR1 is ENHRY and CDR2 is SYGVKD.